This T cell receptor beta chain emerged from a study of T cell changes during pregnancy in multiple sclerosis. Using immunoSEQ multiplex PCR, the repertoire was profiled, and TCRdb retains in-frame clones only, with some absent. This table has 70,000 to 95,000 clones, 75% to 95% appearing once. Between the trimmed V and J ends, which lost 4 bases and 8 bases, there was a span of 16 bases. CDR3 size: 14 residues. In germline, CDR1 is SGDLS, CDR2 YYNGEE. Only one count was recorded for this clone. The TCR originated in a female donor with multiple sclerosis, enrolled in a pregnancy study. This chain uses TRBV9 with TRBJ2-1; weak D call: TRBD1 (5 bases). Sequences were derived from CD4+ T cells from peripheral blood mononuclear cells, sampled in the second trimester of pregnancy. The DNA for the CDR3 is TGTGCCAGCAGCCCCTCAACAGGTGGCTATGAGCAGTTCTTC. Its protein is CASSPSTGGYEQFF.